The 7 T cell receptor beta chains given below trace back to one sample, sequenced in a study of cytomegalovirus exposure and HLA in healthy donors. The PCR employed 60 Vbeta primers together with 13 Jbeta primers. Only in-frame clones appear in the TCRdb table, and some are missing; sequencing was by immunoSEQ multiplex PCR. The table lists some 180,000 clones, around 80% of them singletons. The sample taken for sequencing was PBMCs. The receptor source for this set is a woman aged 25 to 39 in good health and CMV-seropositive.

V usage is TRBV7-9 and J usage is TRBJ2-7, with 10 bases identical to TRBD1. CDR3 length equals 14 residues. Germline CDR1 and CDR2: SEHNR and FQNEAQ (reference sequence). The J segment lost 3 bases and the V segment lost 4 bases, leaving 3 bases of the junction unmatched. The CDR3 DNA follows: TGTGCCAGCAGCTCAAGGGACAGGGGCTACGAGCAGTACTTC. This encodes CASSSRDRGYEQYF.

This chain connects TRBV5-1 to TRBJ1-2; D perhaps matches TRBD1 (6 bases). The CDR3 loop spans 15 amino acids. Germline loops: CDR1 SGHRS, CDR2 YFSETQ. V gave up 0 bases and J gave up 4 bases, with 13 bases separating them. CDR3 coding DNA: TGCGCCAGCAGCTTGGACACAGGGTCCGCCTATGGCTACACCTTC. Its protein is CASSLDTGSAYGYTF.

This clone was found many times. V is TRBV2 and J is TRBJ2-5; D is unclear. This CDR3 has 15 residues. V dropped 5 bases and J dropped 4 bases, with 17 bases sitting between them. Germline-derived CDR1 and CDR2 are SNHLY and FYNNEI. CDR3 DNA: TGTGCCAGCAGTTACGGGTCTAACACGGGAGAGACCCAGTACTTC. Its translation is CASSYGSNTGETQYF.

The chain's CDR3 is CASSQDRAGTEAFF. Written as DNA, the CDR3 is TGTGCCAGCAGCCAAGACAGGGCGGGGACTGAAGCTTTCTTT. The chain is built from TRBV4-2 and TRBJ1-1; weak D call: TRBD1 (5 bases). The germline V gene encodes CDR1 LGHNA and CDR2 YNFKEQ. This CDR3 is built from 14 residues. Between the trimmed V and J ends, which lost 0 bases and 5 bases, there was a span of 10 bases.

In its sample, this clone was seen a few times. The CDR3 sequence: CASSQPPGLGDGEQFF. The CDR3 nucleotides read TGTGCCAGCAGCCAACCCCCGGGACTAGGGGATGGGGAGCAGTTCTTC. The V gene is TRBV7-9, the J gene TRBJ2-1; TRBD2 agrees at 8 bases. Germline values: CDR1 SEHNR, CDR2 FQNEAQ (reference sequence). Trimming took 5 bases from V and 10 from J; bases not matched to a gene: 16. The CDR3 has 16 amino acids.

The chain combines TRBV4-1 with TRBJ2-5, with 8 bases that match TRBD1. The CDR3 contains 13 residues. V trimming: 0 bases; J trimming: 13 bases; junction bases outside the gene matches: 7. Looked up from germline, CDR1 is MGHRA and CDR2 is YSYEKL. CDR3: CASSQDQETGVYF. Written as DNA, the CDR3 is TGCGCCAGCAGCCAAGATCAGGAGACAGGGGTGTACTTC.

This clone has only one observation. CDR3 sequence: CASTGGSLYEQYF. The DNA of the CDR3 is TGTGCTTCGACAGGGGGGTCCCTCTACGAGCAGTACTTC. The chain couples TRBV10-3 to TRBJ2-7; TRBD1 agrees at 9 bases. Looked up from germline, CDR1 is ENHRY and CDR2 is SYGVKD. The CDR3 totals 13 residues.